One sample yielded the 2 T cell receptor beta chains listed below, sequenced in a study of blood T cell repertoires in COVID-19. Profiling relied on immunoSEQ multiplex PCR, and the TCRdb table lists in-frame clones only, not all of them. Seen here are 270,000 or so clones, about nine tenths observed once, and the top ten hold approximately 4%. The material sequenced was PBMCs or T cells enriched from blood (not recorded which). The source of these receptors is a young woman with acute COVID-19.

The chain uses TRBV10-3 and TRBJ2-7; 12 nucleotides line up with TRBD1. Germline CDR1 ENHRY, CDR2 SYGVKD. With 4 bases clipped from V and 7 bases from J, the junction kept 11 bases outside the gene matches. The length of the CDR3 is 16 residues. CDR3 DNA sequence: TGTGCCATCAGTGGTTCCGAGGGACAGGGGGCGTGGGAGCAGTACTTC. Protein: CAISGSEGQGAWEQYF.

The genes are TRBV27 and TRBJ2-7; the D gene is possibly TRBD2 (5 bases). The CDR3 contains 13 residues. V lost 2 bases to trimming and J lost 6 bases, with 11 bases between them. CDR1 MNHEY and CDR2 SMNVEV come from the germline V gene (reference sequence). The chain's CDR3 is CASSLGISGEQYF. The CDR3 coding sequence is TGTGCCAGCAGTTTAGGGATCAGCGGCGAGCAGTACTTC.